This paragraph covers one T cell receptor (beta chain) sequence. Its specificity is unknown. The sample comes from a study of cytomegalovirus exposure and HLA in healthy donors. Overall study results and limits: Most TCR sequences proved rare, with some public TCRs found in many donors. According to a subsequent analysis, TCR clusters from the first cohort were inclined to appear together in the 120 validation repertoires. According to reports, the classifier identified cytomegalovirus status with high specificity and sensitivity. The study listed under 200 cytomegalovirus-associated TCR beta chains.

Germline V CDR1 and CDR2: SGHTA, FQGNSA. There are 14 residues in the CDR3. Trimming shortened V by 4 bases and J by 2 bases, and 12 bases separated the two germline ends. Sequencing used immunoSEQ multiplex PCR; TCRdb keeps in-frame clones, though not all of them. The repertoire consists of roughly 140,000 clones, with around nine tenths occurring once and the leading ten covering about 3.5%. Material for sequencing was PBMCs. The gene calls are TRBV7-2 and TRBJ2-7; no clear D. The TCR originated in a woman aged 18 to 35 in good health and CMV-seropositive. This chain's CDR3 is CASSSNTVAYEQYF. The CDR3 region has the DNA TGTGCCAGCAGCTCAAACACCGTCGCCTACGAGCAGTACTTC.